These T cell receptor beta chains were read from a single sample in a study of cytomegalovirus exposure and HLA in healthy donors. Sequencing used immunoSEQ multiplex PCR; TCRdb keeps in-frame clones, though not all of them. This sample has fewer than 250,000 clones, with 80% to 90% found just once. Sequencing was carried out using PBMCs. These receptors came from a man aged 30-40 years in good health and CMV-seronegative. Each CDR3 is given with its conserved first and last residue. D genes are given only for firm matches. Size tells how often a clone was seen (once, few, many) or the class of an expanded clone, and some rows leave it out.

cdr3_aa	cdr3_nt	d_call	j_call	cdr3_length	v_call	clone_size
CASSEERGAYNEQFF	TGTGCCAGCAGTGAAGAGCGGGGGGCGTACAATGAGCAGTTCTTC	TRBD2	TRBJ2-1	15	TRBV2	few
CASSIVGGDEQFF	TGTGCCAGTAGTATAGTAGGAGGAGATGAGCAGTTCTTC	-	TRBJ2-1	13	TRBV19	-
CASSVLSASGANVLTF	TGTGCCAGCAGTGTACTCAGCGCCTCTGGGGCCAACGTCCTGACTTTC	-	TRBJ2-6	16	TRBV6-1	-
CASTGGKYWDTQYF	TGTGCCAGCACGGGGGGCAAATATTGGGATACGCAGTATTTT	-	TRBJ2-3	14	TRBV25-1	-
CASSRTGVDQPQHF	TGTGCCAGCAGCCGCACAGGGGTGGATCAGCCCCAGCATTTT	TRBD1	TRBJ1-5	14	TRBV6-5	-
CASSMGASTEAFF	TGTGCCAGTAGTATGGGGGCTAGCACTGAAGCTTTCTTT	-	TRBJ1-1	13	TRBV19	once
CASAQKQGLTPNGYTF	TGTGCCAGCGCCCAAAAGCAGGGGTTGACGCCAAATGGCTACACCTTC	-	TRBJ1-2	16	TRBV2	-
CASSPKDSYEQYF	TGTGCCAGCAGCCCTAAGGACAGCTACGAGCAGTACTTC	-	TRBJ2-7	13	TRBV7-9	-
CASSLGQVVSSQPQHF	TGTGCCAGCAGTTTGGGACAGGTGGTTTCCAGTCAGCCCCAGCATTTT	TRBD1	TRBJ1-5	16	TRBV6-5	few
CASSQSFSGGLRTDTQYF	TGCGCCAGCAGCCAAAGTTTTAGCGGGGGGCTTCGCACAGATACGCAGTATTTT	TRBD2	TRBJ2-3	18	TRBV4-1	-
CASSGRVQETQYF	TGCGCCAGCAGCGGCAGGGTGCAAGAGACCCAGTACTTC	-	TRBJ2-5	13	TRBV4-3	-
CASSQRSGAPTEQFF	TGTGCCAGCAGCCAGAGGAGCGGGGCCCCAACTGAGCAGTTCTTC	TRBD2	TRBJ2-1	15	TRBV14	once
CASSQAQGVEFF	TGTGCCAGCAGCCAAGCTCAGGGGGTTGAGTTCTTC	TRBD1	TRBJ2-1	12	TRBV4-2	-
CASSILSLRDSIEAFF	TGTGCCAGTAGTATACTAAGCCTCCGGGACAGTATTGAAGCTTTCTTT	TRBD1	TRBJ1-1	16	TRBV19	-
CASSWTAISGNTIYF	TGTGCCAGCAGCTGGACAGCGATCTCTGGAAACACCATATATTTT	-	TRBJ1-3	15	TRBV13	-
CASSLTGGQETQYF	TGTGCCAGCAGTTTGACAGGTGGCCAAGAGACCCAGTACTTC	-	TRBJ2-5	14	TRBV28	-
CAISESDRINTEAFF	TGTGCCATCAGTGAGTCCGACAGAATTAACACTGAAGCTTTCTTT	-	TRBJ1-1	15	TRBV10-3	-
CASSFGTSGGETQYF	TGTGCTAGCAGCTTTGGGACTAGCGGGGGCGAGACCCAGTACTTC	TRBD2	TRBJ2-5	15	TRBV7-7	-
CASSLRGGPYNEQFF	TGCGCCAGCAGCTTGCGCGGGGGGCCTTACAATGAGCAGTTCTTC	TRBD2	TRBJ2-1	15	TRBV5-1	-
CASSEALRGTEAFF	TGTGCCAGCAGTGAAGCGCTTCGGGGGACTGAAGCTTTCTTT	-	TRBJ1-1	14	TRBV6-1	once
CASSPDRLISYEQYF	TGTGCCAGCAGTCCCGACAGGTTAATTTCCTACGAGCAGTACTTC	-	TRBJ2-7	15	TRBV28	-
CASSEARDRNGGLAFF	TGTGCCAGCAGTGAAGCCCGGGACAGGAATGGTGGGTTAGCTTTCTTT	TRBD1	TRBJ1-1	16	TRBV2	-
CASSPREELGAQYF	TGTGCCAGCAGCCCCCGGGAGGAGCTCGGGGCCCAGTACTTC	TRBD2	TRBJ2-5	14	TRBV7-6	-
CASSPQYGETFF	TGCGCCAGCAGCCCCCAGTATGGGGAGACTTTCTTT	-	TRBJ1-1	12	TRBV5-1	-
CASSPRTGFNSPLHF	TGTGCCAGTAGTCCCCGAACAGGGTTTAATTCACCCCTCCACTTT	-	TRBJ1-6	15	TRBV19	once
CASSQQLDYEQYF	TGCGCCAGCAGCCAACAACTCGACTACGAGCAGTACTTC	-	TRBJ2-7	13	TRBV4-1	-
CASSQGDFNEKLFF	TGTGCCAGCAGCCAGGGTGATTTTAATGAAAAACTGTTTTTT	-	TRBJ1-4	14	TRBV9	-
CATSSGRGYQNYGYTF	TGTGCCACCAGCAGTGGGCGAGGGTACCAGAACTATGGCTACACCTTC	-	TRBJ1-2	16	TRBV15	-
CASRGSLAGGRETQYF	TGTGCCAGCAGAGGGTCACTAGCGGGGGGCCGAGAGACCCAGTACTTC	TRBD2	TRBJ2-5	16	TRBV28	few
CASSPGGLAPEAFF	TGTGCCAGCTCACCAGGGGGCCTGGCCCCTGAAGCTTTCTTT	-	TRBJ1-1	14	TRBV18	-
CASTRDSSYNEQFF	TGTGCCAGCACAAGGGACAGCAGTTACAATGAGCAGTTCTTC	TRBD1	TRBJ2-1	14	TRBV7-3	-
CASSSNPHSRETQYF	TGTGCCAGCAGTTCGAATCCGCATTCGAGAGAGACCCAGTACTTC	-	TRBJ2-5	15	TRBV27	-
CASSPRGLSGNTIYF	TGTGCCAGCAGCCCCAGGGGCCTCTCTGGAAACACCATATATTTT	-	TRBJ1-3	15	TRBV7-8	once
CASSSGGETQYF	TGTGCCAGTAGCTCAGGGGGAGAGACCCAGTACTTC	TRBD1	TRBJ2-5	12	TRBV19	-
CSVEGGGHYGYTF	TGCAGCGTTGAAGGGGGAGGGCACTATGGCTACACCTTC	-	TRBJ1-2	13	TRBV29-1	-
CATQGNTEAFF	TGTGCCACACAGGGGAACACTGAAGCTTTCTTT	-	TRBJ1-1	11	TRBV2	-
CASSGRGEDTGELFF	TGTGCCAGCAGCGGTCGGGGGGAGGACACCGGGGAGCTGTTTTTT	TRBD2	TRBJ2-2	15	TRBV2	few
CASSLERTGNTGELFF	TGTGCCAGCAGCTTAGAACGGACTGGAAACACCGGGGAGCTGTTTTTT	-	TRBJ2-2	16	TRBV7-2	-
CASSLWTGVAAGYTF	TGTGCCAGCAGTTTATGGACAGGGGTAGCTGCTGGCTACACCTTC	TRBD1	TRBJ1-2	15	TRBV28	-
CASRETGAPGYTF	TGTGCCAGCAGAGAAACAGGGGCACCTGGCTACACCTTC	TRBD1	TRBJ1-2	13	TRBV6-1	-
CSVEGAPEGGLDEQYF	TGCAGCGTTGAAGGGGCGCCTGAAGGGGGTCTCGACGAGCAGTACTTC	-	TRBJ2-7	16	TRBV29-1	-
CASSPTGEETQYF	TGCGCCAGCAGCCCGACAGGGGAAGAGACCCAGTACTTC	TRBD1	TRBJ2-5	13	TRBV5-1	-
CASSEGGGVRETQYF	TGTGCCAGCAGTGAGGGCGGGGGGGTTCGGGAGACCCAGTACTTC	TRBD2	TRBJ2-5	15	TRBV2	-
CASRIRDNNFYGYTF	TGTGCCAGCAGGATCCGGGACAACAACTTCTATGGCTACACCTTC	-	TRBJ1-2	15	TRBV28	-
CSVEPRTSGDTQYF	TGCAGCGTTGAGCCCCGGACTAGCGGAGATACGCAGTATTTT	TRBD2	TRBJ2-3	14	TRBV29-1	-
CASSSPGTGDSPLHF	TGTGCCAGCAGTTCCCCCGGGACAGGGGACTCACCCCTCCACTTT	TRBD1	TRBJ1-6	15	TRBV28	-
CSVLTGGTEAFF	TGCAGCGTTCTGACAGGGGGGACTGAAGCTTTCTTT	TRBD1	TRBJ1-1	12	TRBV29-1	-
CASSPYTGELFF	TGCGCCAGCAGCCCTTACACCGGGGAGCTGTTTTTT	-	TRBJ2-2	12	TRBV5-1	-
CASSGTSGEYNEQFF	TGCGCCAGCAGTGGGACTAGCGGGGAGTACAATGAGCAGTTCTTC	TRBD2	TRBJ2-1	15	TRBV4-1	-